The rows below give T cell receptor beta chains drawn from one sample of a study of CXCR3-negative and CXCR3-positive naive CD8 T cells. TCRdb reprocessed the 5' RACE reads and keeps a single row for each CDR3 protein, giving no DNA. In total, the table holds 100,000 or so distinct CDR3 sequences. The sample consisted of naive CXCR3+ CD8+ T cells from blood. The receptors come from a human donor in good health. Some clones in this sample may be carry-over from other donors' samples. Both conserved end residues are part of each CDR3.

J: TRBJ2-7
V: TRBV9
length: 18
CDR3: CASSVGPTAGTSDYEQYF

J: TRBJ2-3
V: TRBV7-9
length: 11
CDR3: CASELQGTQYF

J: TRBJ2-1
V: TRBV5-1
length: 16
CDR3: CASRSGGPSSYNEQFF

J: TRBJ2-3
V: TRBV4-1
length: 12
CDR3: CASRDGRTTQYF

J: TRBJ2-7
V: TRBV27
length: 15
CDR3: CASSYGTGPAYEQYF

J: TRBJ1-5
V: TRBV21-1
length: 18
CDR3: CASSKAEMTGISNQPQHF

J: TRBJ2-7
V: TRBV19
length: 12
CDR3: CASMGQGSGQYF

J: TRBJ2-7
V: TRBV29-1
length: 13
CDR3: CSVQQGGGYEQYF

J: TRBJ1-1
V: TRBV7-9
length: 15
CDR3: CASSSRQGQNTEAFF

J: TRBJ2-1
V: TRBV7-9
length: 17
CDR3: CASSLSRRLRENNEQFF

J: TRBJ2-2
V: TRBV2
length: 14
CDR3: CASRQGPNTGELFF

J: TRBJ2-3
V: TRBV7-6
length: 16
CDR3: CASSWTVEGSTDTQYF

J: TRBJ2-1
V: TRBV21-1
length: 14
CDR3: CASSSGTGYNEQFF

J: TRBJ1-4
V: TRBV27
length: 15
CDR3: CASRARQGPNEKLFF

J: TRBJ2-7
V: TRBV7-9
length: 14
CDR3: CASSLVTSGYEQYF

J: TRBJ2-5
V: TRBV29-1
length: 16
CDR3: CSVEGALGLTVGTQYF

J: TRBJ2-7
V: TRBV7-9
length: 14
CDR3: CASSSEQGSYEQYF

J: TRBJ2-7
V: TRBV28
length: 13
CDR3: CASSPGAFGEQYF

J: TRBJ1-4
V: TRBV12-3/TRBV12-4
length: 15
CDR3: CASSHGDRTNEKLFF

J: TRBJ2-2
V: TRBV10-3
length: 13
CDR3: CAIRDLDTGELFF

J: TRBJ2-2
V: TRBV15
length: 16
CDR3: CATSGRTSGDTGELFF

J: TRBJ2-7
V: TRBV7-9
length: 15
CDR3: CASSWDRGLSYEQYF